These T cell receptor beta chains were read from a single sample in a study of T cells after yellow fever vaccination. TCRdb re-called the 5' RACE reads with MiXCR, one entry per CDR3 protein. The sample consists of 250,000 to 300,000 distinct CDR3 sequences, about 5% of them appearing once. The material sequenced was CD4+ T cells sorted from PBMCs, taken on the day of the yellow fever booster vaccination. Receptors were obtained from a man aged 18 to 35 who received the YFV17D yellow fever vaccine. Each CDR3 is given with its conserved first and last residue. D genes are given only for firm matches. Only part of the rows carry a size: once, few, many, or a class if the clone is expanded.

NA	TRBJ2-6	few	TRBV19	TGTGCCAGTAGTATCGGATCTGGGGCCAACGTCCTGACTTTC	CASSIGSGANVLTF
NA	TRBJ2-1	few	TRBV29-1	TGCAGCGTTGTTTCTTTGGGTGATGAGCAGTTCTTC	CSVVSLGDEQFF
TRBD1	TRBJ2-7	NA	TRBV11-1	TGTGCCAGCAGCACTAGGACAGGGGAGCAGTACTTC	CASSTRTGEQYF
TRBD1	TRBJ1-6	many	TRBV3-1	TGTGCCAGCAGTCGGACAGGGGGGAATTCACCCCTCCACTTT	CASSRTGGNSPLHF
TRBD2	TRBJ2-1	few	TRBV28	TGTGCCAGCAGTTCCTCGGGGAGCGGGGGGGCCTATGAGCAGTTCTTC	CASSSSGSGGAYEQFF
NA	TRBJ2-7	few	TRBV30	TGTGTACTGGGGGACTCCTACGAGCAGTACTTC	CVLGDSYEQYF
NA	TRBJ1-2	few	TRBV12-3/TRBV12-4	TGTGCCAGCAGTTTTCTACAGGGCTACACCTTC	CASSFLQGYTF
TRBD2	TRBJ2-5	many	TRBV12-3/TRBV12-4	TGTGCCAGCAGGCTCAGCGGGGGCGCGGGGGAGACCCAGTACTTC	CASRLSGGAGETQYF
NA	TRBJ1-5	many	TRBV2	TGTGCCAGCAAACTGTACAATCAGCCCCAGCATTTT	CASKLYNQPQHF
NA	TRBJ2-1	few	TRBV7-2	TGTGCCAGCAGCTTGGGGCGGACCCTCTGGAATGAGCAGTTCTTC	CASSLGRTLWNEQFF
TRBD2	TRBJ2-1	NA	TRBV6-2/TRBV6-3	TGTGCCAGCAGTTACCCGAGGGTAGCGGGGGTTCAATGGAATGAGCAGTTCTTC	CASSYPRVAGVQWNEQFF
NA	TRBJ2-3	NA	TRBV12-3/TRBV12-4	TGTGCCAGCAGCCAACTTTCTCGCACAGATACGCAGTATTTT	CASSQLSRTDTQYF
NA	TRBJ1-2	NA	TRBV20-1	TGCAGTGCTAGGGACAGCTATGGCTACACCTTC	CSARDSYGYTF
TRBD1	TRBJ2-2	NA	TRBV10-1	TGCGCCAGCAGTGGACAGGGGGTAGGCGGGGAGCTGTTTTTT	CASSGQGVGGELFF
NA	TRBJ2-3	NA	TRBV7-9	TGTGCCAGCAGCTTATCGTTAACAACAGATACGCAGTATTTT	CASSLSLTTDTQYF
TRBD1	TRBJ1-1	few	TRBV11-2	TGTGCCAGCAGCCAACGGACAGGGTGGACTGAAGCTTTCTTT	CASSQRTGWTEAFF
NA	TRBJ1-2	NA	TRBV4-3	TGCGCCAGCAGCCAAGCGTTCCGTGGGGGAGCTAACTATGGCTACACCTTC	CASSQAFRGGANYGYTF
NA	TRBJ2-4	NA	TRBV20-1	TGCAGTGCTAGAGCCCCAGGGTCCTCCAGTATAGCCAAAAACATTCAGTACTTC	CSARAPGSSSIAKNIQYF
TRBD1	TRBJ1-2	NA	TRBV7-9	TGTGCCACCCAGGGGGAGGTTGTCGGCTACACCTTC	CATQGEVVGYTF
TRBD1	TRBJ2-2	few	TRBV20-1	TGCAGTGCCAGCAACAGGGGGCAGGTGCTTGGGAACACCGGGGAGCTGTTTTTT	CSASNRGQVLGNTGELFF
NA	TRBJ2-1	many	TRBV3-1	TGTGCCAGCAGCCAAGAGTTCCGAATCAATGAGCAGTTCTTC	CASSQEFRINEQFF
NA	TRBJ2-2	NA	TRBV5-1	TGCGCCAGCAGCTTCTCAGGGACCGGGGAGCTGTTTTTT	CASSFSGTGELFF
NA	TRBJ2-1	many	TRBV5-1	TGCGCCAGCAGCCCGTCAGGAGGACCCCATGAGCAGTTCTTC	CASSPSGGPHEQFF
TRBD1	TRBJ1-4	many	TRBV5-1	TGCGCCAGCAGCTTGACAGGGGCAACTAATGAAAAACTGTTTTTT	CASSLTGATNEKLFF
NA	TRBJ2-7	few	TRBV5-5	TGTGCCAGCAGCTTCCCAGCGTCCTACGAGCAGTACTTC	CASSFPASYEQYF
TRBD1	TRBJ2-7	many	TRBV9	TGTGCCAGCAGCACCGGGACAGGTTCTTACGAGCAGTACTTC	CASSTGTGSYEQYF